The 32 T cell receptor beta chains in this list originate from one sample, sequenced in a study of blood T cell repertoires in COVID-19. The table came from immunoSEQ multiplex PCR; TCRdb's copy has only in-frame clones and leaves some out. The data show roughly 300,000 clones, approximately 93% seen once. What was sequenced was peripheral blood. The receptor source for this set is a woman under 40 with COVID-19, enrolled during active disease.

This chain uses TRBV12-2 with TRBJ2-5; the table's D call, TRBD1, was not checked against the DNA. TRBV12-2 is tagged as a pseudogene. CDR3 length equals 14 residues. The CDR3 spells CASRPGQAKETQYF. DNA for the CDR3: TGTGCAAGTCGCCCAGGACAGGCGAAAGAGACCCAGTACTTC.

This clone was observed a single time. The chain has TRBV7-9 and TRBJ1-1; D remains ambiguous. The length of the CDR3 is 14 residues. Germline lookup yields CDR1 SEHNR and CDR2 FQNEAQ (reference sequence). The V and J ends lost 2 bases and 2 bases respectively, with 9 bases between them. The CDR3 nucleotides are TGTGCCAGCAGCTTACTCGGTAGTAACACTGAAGCTTTCTTT. Protein sequence: CASSLLGSNTEAFF.

V and J are TRBV28 and TRBJ2-2; D not resolved. Germline V CDR1 and CDR2: MDHEN, SYDVKM. The CDR3 totals 11 residues. Trimming stripped 7 bases from V and 5 bases from J, with 5 bases between. The CDR3 region is CASTATGELFF. The CDR3 region has the DNA TGTGCCAGCACCGCGACCGGGGAGCTGTTTTTT.

In this sample, this clone turned up a few times. The chain is built from TRBV27 and TRBJ1-5; 9 positions agree with TRBD1. Germline V lookup: CDR1 MNHEY, CDR2 SMNVEV (reference sequence). The CDR3 runs to 14 residues. The ends lost 4 bases at V and 7 bases at J; junction bases unmatched: 5. In DNA, the CDR3 is TGTGCCAGCAGTTCACAGGGGGCCGGACAGCCCCAGCATTTT. Encoded protein: CASSSQGAGQPQHF.

The chain couples TRBV5-6 to TRBJ1-1; D is unresolved. Germline CDR1 reads SGHDT; CDR2 reads YYEEEE. CDR3 size: 14 residues. Trimming removed 0 bases at V and 0 bases at J, with 6 bases between. The CDR3 loop is CASSLGAMNTEAFF. The CDR3, as DNA: TGTGCCAGCAGCTTGGGAGCCATGAACACTGAAGCTTTCTTT. Combining the CDR3 with reference TRBV5-6 and TRBJ1-1 gives the whole variable domain DAGVTQSPTHLIKTRGQQVTLRCSPKSGHDTVSWYQQALGQGPQFIFQYYEEEERQRGNFPDRFSGHQFPNYSSELNVNALLLGDSALYLCASSLGAMNTEAFFGQGTRLTVV.

This clone was found once. This sequence joins TRBV3-1 (or the pseudogene TRBV3-2) and TRBJ2-5; TRBD1 is a possible D gene (6 bases). CDR1 is LGHDT, CDR2 YNNKEL, per germline (reference sequence). The V gene lost 0 bases and the J gene lost 9 bases, with 23 bases spanning the gap. The CDR3 loop spans 17 amino acids. The CDR3 DNA reads TGTGCCAGCAGCCAAGATCTCCCGGGACAAGGGTTGTGGGCCCAGTACTTC. Translated, it gives CASSQDLPGQGLWAQYF.

Points on this clone: Additional DNA sequences in this sample encode the identical CDR3. This chain links TRBV30 with TRBJ1-5; 10 bases align to TRBD1. The germline gives CDR1 GTSNPN, CDR2 SVGIG (reference sequence). J lost 6 bases, V lost 3 bases, and 2 bases had no gene match. CDR3 length equals 13 residues. The CDR3 nucleotides are TGTGCCTGGAGCGGACAGGGGGGTCAGCCCCAGCATTTT. It yields the protein CAWSGQGGQPQHF.

This clone was seen many times. The rearrangement joins TRBV30 to TRBJ2-5; TRBD2 matches 9 bases. This CDR3 has 15 residues. From germline, CDR1 is GTSNPN and CDR2 SVGIG (reference sequence). V trimming: 0 bases; J trimming: 5 bases; junction bases outside the gene matches: 7. CDR3 sequence: CAWSVPPSGIETQYF. DNA for the CDR3: TGTGCCTGGAGTGTACCACCTAGCGGGATCGAGACCCAGTACTTC.

V gene TRBV28 combines with J gene TRBJ1-2; the D is unclear. Deletions cut 5 bases from V and 1 base from J, with 5 bases between. The CDR3 extends over 12 amino acids. Germline values: CDR1 MDHEN, CDR2 SYDVKM. The CDR3 loop is CASSPGNYGYTF. The CDR3 DNA sequence: TGTGCCAGCAGTCCGGGTAACTATGGCTACACCTTC.

This clone was seen a few times. Here the CDR3 reads CASRQTGGQRTDTQYF. The CDR3 DNA reads TGTGCCAGCAGACAAACAGGGGGCCAACGCACAGATACGCAGTATTTT. The V call is TRBV5-4, the J call TRBJ2-3; 9 nucleotides line up with TRBD1. J lost 1 base, V lost 5 bases, and 8 bases had no gene match. The germline CDR1 and CDR2 sequences are SGHNT and YYREEE (reference sequence). The CDR3 totals 16 residues.

The rearrangement uses TRBV3-1 (or the pseudogene TRBV3-2) and TRBJ2-4, with D possibly matching TRBD1 (7 bases). The CDR3 is made up of 17 amino acids. V was cut by 5 bases and J by 3 bases, with 20 bases left in between. In germline, CDR1 is LGHDT, CDR2 YNNKEL (reference sequence). Written as DNA, the CDR3 is TGTGCCAGCAGCAGACAGGGTGAAGGGAGGAGCAAAAACATTCAGTACTTC. Translating it yields CASSRQGEGRSKNIQYF.

This chain connects TRBV7-9 to TRBJ1-2, with a weak D call TRBD1 (6 bases). This CDR3 is 15 amino acids long. The germline gives CDR1 SEHNR, CDR2 FQNEAQ (reference sequence). The ends were cut back, 1 base at V and 6 bases at J, with 15 bases in the middle. The CDR3 nucleotides are TGTGCCAGCAGCTTAGAGGGGGGGATAGCTGATGGCTACACCTTC. Its protein is CASSLEGGIADGYTF. The full variable domain, with the rest looked up from reference TRBV7-9 and TRBJ1-2, is DTGVSQNPRHKITKRGQNVTFRCDPISEHNRLYWYRQTLGQGPEFLTYFQNEAQLEKSRLLSDRFSAERPKGSFSTLEIQRTEQGDSAMYLCASSLEGGIADGYTFGSGTRLTVV.

The chain joins TRBV2 to TRBJ2-3, with D tentatively TRBD1 (6 bases). The germline CDR1 and CDR2 sequences are SNHLY and FYNNEI. V gave up 6 bases and J gave up 1 base, with 17 bases separating them. The CDR3 loop spans 16 amino acids. CDR3 nucleotides: TGTGCCAGCAGGAGGGGTAACAGGGTTGGCACAGATACGCAGTATTTT. Amino acid sequence: CASRRGNRVGTDTQYF.

V usage is TRBV24-1 and J usage is TRBJ1-1, with D maybe TRBD1 (5 bases). The CDR3 length is 15 residues. With 3 bases removed from V and 1 base from J, the gap between germline ends came to 11 bases. Germline V lookup: CDR1 KGHDR, CDR2 SFDVKD. CDR3 in amino acids: CATSDHKTGNTEAFF. CDR3 in DNA: TGTGCCACCAGTGATCACAAAACAGGGAACACTGAAGCTTTCTTT.

The V gene is TRBV30, the J gene TRBJ2-3; 8 bases map to TRBD2. CDR3 length equals 14 residues. CDR1 and CDR2 (germline): GTSNPN, SVGIG (reference sequence). V lost 3 bases, J lost 2 bases, and 4 bases stayed unmatched. CDR3 bases: TGTGCCTGGAGGGTAGCGGGGACCACAGATACGCAGTATTTT. Translation: CAWRVAGTTDTQYF.

The chain carries TRBV29-1 and TRBJ2-2; 10 nucleotides align to TRBD2. Looked up from germline, CDR1 is SQVTM and CDR2 is ANQGSEA. Trimming removed 6 bases from V and 6 bases from J; junction bases left unmatched: 13. This CDR3 comprises 16 residues. This CDR3 reads CSVVSELGLASGELFF. CDR3 sequence (DNA): TGCAGCGTCGTGAGCGAGTTGGGACTAGCGTCCGGGGAGCTGTTTTTT.

This clone was observed once. The J gene is TRBJ2-5, the V gene TRBV7-2, with D tentatively TRBD2 (5 bases). The CDR3 is 13 amino acids. V dropped 5 bases and J dropped 3 bases, with 10 bases sitting between them. The germline CDR1 and CDR2 sequences are SGHTA and FQGNSA. As DNA, the CDR3 is TGTGCCAGCAGCCAGACGAGGGAAGAGACCCAGTACTTC. This encodes CASSQTREETQYF.

V gene TRBV9 combines with J gene TRBJ2-3; a possible D gene is TRBD2 (5 bases). The V and J ends lost 1 base and 1 base respectively, with 7 bases between them. Germline CDR1 and CDR2: SGDLS and YYNGEE. The CDR3 loop spans 14 amino acids. For the CDR3, the DNA is TGTGCCAGCAGCGTAATCGGGGGCACAGATACGCAGTATTTT. Its protein product is CASSVIGGTDTQYF.

This chain joins TRBV3-1 (or the pseudogene TRBV3-2) and TRBJ1-1; D gene ambiguous. The CDR3 spans 12 residues. Germline V lookup: CDR1 LGHDT, CDR2 YNNKEL (reference sequence). Deletions cut 5 bases from V and 3 bases from J, with 7 bases between. As DNA, the CDR3 is TGTGCCAGCAGCGAGGTGGACACTGAAGCTTTCTTT. Translating it yields CASSEVDTEAFF.

The V gene is TRBV5-4, the J gene TRBJ1-1; 7 nucleotides match TRBD1. CDR1 is SGHNT and CDR2 is YYREEE in the germline V gene (reference sequence). The CDR3 is 15 residues long. Germline trimming cut 4 bases from V and 3 bases from J; bases unmatched to any gene: 9. Written as DNA, the CDR3 is TGTGCCAGCAGCCCCCGACAGGGTGCATACACTGAAGCTTTCTTT. This codes for CASSPRQGAYTEAFF.

The chain is built from TRBV14 and TRBJ2-1, with D uncertain. CDR1 and CDR2 (germline): SGHDN, FVKESK. Trimming shortened V by 1 base and J by 3 bases, and 10 bases separated the two germline ends. This CDR3 region has 15 residues. CDR3 nucleotides: TGTGCCAGCAGCCAAGCTGCCGGGTTCTACAATGAGCAGTTCTTC. Protein sequence: CASSQAAGFYNEQFF.

With respect to this clone: The same CDR3 is also encoded by other DNA sequences in this sample. CDR3 nucleotides: TGTGCCAGCAGCTTGGCAGGGGGGAATCAGCCCCAGCATTTT. This encodes CASSLAGGNQPQHF. This rearrangement joins TRBV5-5 to TRBJ1-5; 7 positions agree with TRBD1. Losses at the gene ends were 0 bases for V and 4 bases for J; bases not matched to a gene: 1. The CDR3 extends over 14 amino acids. Germline values: CDR1 SGHKS, CDR2 YYEKEE (reference sequence).

In the case of this clone: Other DNA sequences in this sample translate to the same CDR3. V and J are TRBV29-1 and TRBJ2-1; 8 positions agree with TRBD1. The CDR3 sequence is 14 residues long. V shed 6 bases and J 0 bases; nucleotides not matched to a gene: 4. CDR1 is SQVTM and CDR2 is ANQGSEA in the germline V gene. Here the CDR3 DNA reads TGCAGCGTCGAGGACAGGGCCTCCTACAATGAGCAGTTCTTC. Its protein is CSVEDRASYNEQFF.

The chain combines TRBV28 with TRBJ1-5; D perhaps matches TRBD1 (5 bases). The V end was cut by 4 bases, the J end by 2 bases, with 15 bases between. This CDR3 is 16 amino acids long. Germline CDR1 reads MDHEN; CDR2 reads SYDVKM. The CDR3 loop reads CASSSLGRGGNQPQHF. In nucleotides, the CDR3 is TGTGCCAGCAGTTCCCTGGGGAGGGGAGGCAATCAGCCCCAGCATTTT. The full variable domain, its missing parts supplied by reference TRBV28 and TRBJ1-5, is DVKVTQSSRYLVKRTGEKVFLECVQDMDHENMFWYRQDPGLGLRLIYFSYDVKMKEKGDIPEGYSVSREKKERFSLILESASTNQTSMYLCASSSLGRGGNQPQHFGDGTRLSIL.

The chain employs TRBV10-3 and TRBJ1-3, with TRBD1 as a possible D gene (5 bases). The length of the CDR3 is 16 residues. The germline V and J ends were trimmed by 10 bases and 0 bases, with 19 bases remaining between them. The germline gives CDR1 ENHRY, CDR2 SYGVKD. The CDR3 DNA follows: TGTGCCACCGGAATGGGGGGGACCGTCTCTGGAAACACCATATATTTT. Protein sequence: CATGMGGTVSGNTIYF.

The CDR3 nucleotides are TGTGCCAGCAGGGGCTTTTACGAGCAGTACTTC. Its translation: CASRGFYEQYF. The chain carries TRBV6-5 and TRBJ2-7; no clear D. The CDR3 covers 11 residues. The germline CDR1 and CDR2 sequences are MNHEY and SVGAGI. V was shortened by 6 bases and J by 4 bases, with 7 bases between the two germline ends.

This rearrangement joins TRBV4-2 to TRBJ2-6, with a possible D match to TRBD1 (5 bases). Trimming took off 0 bases at V and 1 base at J, with 7 bases between the two ends. The CDR3 has 16 amino acids. Germline CDR1 and CDR2: LGHNA and YNFKEQ. The CDR3 nucleotides are TGTGCCAGCAGCCAAGAAACAGGTTCTGGGGCCAACGTCCTGACTTTC. The encoded protein is CASSQETGSGANVLTF.

This chain links TRBV5-1 with TRBJ1-3, with D maybe TRBD1 (5 bases). Trimming removed 5 bases from V and 4 bases from J, with 16 bases in between. The CDR3 is 15 residues long. Germline CDR1 SGHRS, CDR2 YFSETQ. This CDR3 is CASRLDSKQGNTIYF. CDR3 coding DNA: TGCGCCAGCAGACTTGACAGTAAGCAGGGAAACACCATATATTTT.

The chain joins TRBV5-1 to TRBJ1-5, with D possibly being TRBD1 (6 bases). Per the germline V gene, CDR1 is SGHRS and CDR2 is YFSETQ. The CDR3 has 15 amino acids. V shed 0 bases and J shed 4 bases, with 11 bases lying between them. CDR3 coding DNA: TGCGCCAGCAGCTTGGCCGGGACACAAAATCAGCCCCAGCATTTT. Protein: CASSLAGTQNQPQHF.

In its sample, this clone was seen a few times. V is TRBV5-4 and J is TRBJ1-1, with 8 bases that match TRBD1. CDR3 length equals 15 residues. Germline V lookup: CDR1 SGHNT, CDR2 YYREEE (reference sequence). The junction had 9 bases not matched to a gene; V was cut back by 4 bases and J by 4 bases. CDR3 sequence (DNA): TGTGCCAGCAGCCCGTGGACAGGGATGGGCACTGAAGCTTTCTTT. The encoded protein is CASSPWTGMGTEAFF.

This chain connects TRBV28 to TRBJ1-6; 10 bases agree with TRBD1. CDR1 is MDHEN and CDR2 is SYDVKM in the germline V gene. With V trimmed by 3 bases and J by 0 bases, 11 bases remained unmatched. This CDR3 region has 20 residues. The CDR3 region has the DNA TGTGCCAGCAGTTTCCCTGCGACAGGGGGCCGTCTCTCCTATAATTCACCCCTCCACTTT. This translates into CASSFPATGGRLSYNSPLHF.

A word on this clone: Other nucleotide sequences in the sample specify the same CDR3. The V call is TRBV30, the J call TRBJ1-2, with 7 bases fitting TRBD1. The CDR3 extends over 13 amino acids. The V and J ends lost 3 bases and 5 bases, in that order; junction bases with no gene match: 6. Germline loops: CDR1 GTSNPN, CDR2 SVGIG (reference sequence). CDR3 residues: CAWSAQGNYGYTF. DNA of the CDR3: TGTGCCTGGAGCGCACAGGGGAATTATGGCTACACCTTC. The variable domain in full, with the rest retrieved from reference TRBV30 and TRBJ1-2, is SQTIHQWPATLVQPVGSPLSLECTVEGTSNPNLYWYRQAAGRGLQLLFYSVGIGQISSEVPQNLSASRPQDRQFILSSKKLLLSDSGFYLCAWSAQGNYGYTFGSGTRLTVV.